The T cell receptor (beta chain) described here comes from a study of blood T cell repertoires in COVID-19. Participant ages covered about 18 to 95 years across about two dozen US areas. Participants' reported clinical history set cohort assignment. Two negative PCRs, clearance, or symptom resolution were required of recovered Cohort 3 donors. This CDR3 is 15 amino acids long. Per germline, CDR1 LGHNA and CDR2 YNFKEQ. Trimming took off 4 bases at V and 2 bases at J, with 11 bases between the two ends. This clone was seen once. Sequenced by immunoSEQ multiplex PCR; TCRdb stores in-frame clones only, minus some. The repertoire includes some 320,000 clones, 80% to 90% of them detected once, and about 5.2% sits in the top ten.

Sequences were obtained from PBMCs or T cells enriched from blood (not recorded which). This receptor was taken from a woman in her 30s who had recovered from COVID-19. This chain uses TRBV4-2 with TRBJ1-4; D unresolved. CDR3 sequence (DNA): TGTGCCAGCAGCCCCCCTCATCGGACTAATGAAAAACTGTTTTTT. It encodes CASSPPHRTNEKLFF.